The T cell receptor beta chain described here comes from a study of response to subunit inactivated influenza vaccine. Germline CDR1 SGHRS, CDR2 YFSETQ. The CDR3 contains 16 residues. V was pared by 4 bases and J by 0 bases, with 13 bases between. MiXCR was run by TCRdb on the RT-PCR reads, yielding one entry per CDR3 protein. Of some 540,000 distinct CDR3 sequences in the sample, roughly 25% are singletons; the top ten hold 2.8%. The same data also went into a second study, on T cells expressing NK-cell markers. From that paper: TCR beta cDNA was generated via 5'RACE template switching incorporating UMIs. The authors derived TCR beta repertoires from sorted CD3+CD56+NKG2C+, CD3+CD56+NKG2C- and CD3+CD56-NKG2C+ T cells. The eight sequenced donors comprised seven who were HCMV-seropositive and one who was seronegative. Unclear, still, was the HCMV specificity of the expanded NKG2C+ T cell clones.

This receptor was taken from a man aged 50-59 years who received an inactivated influenza vaccine. Source: CD4+ T cells sorted from PBMCs, taken approximately 13 days after vaccination. The chain links TRBV5-1 to TRBJ2-2; a possible D gene is TRBD1 (6 bases). The CDR3 nucleotides are TGCGCCAGCAGCCCAAGACAGGCACCGAACACCGGGGAGCTGTTTTTT. Residues: CASSPRQAPNTGELFF.